This T cell receptor beta chain was recovered during a study of chronic HIV infection and antiretroviral therapy. The CDR3 extends over 17 amino acids. The V and J ends lost 0 bases and 7 bases, in that order; junction bases with no gene match: 15. Germline V gene data show CDR1 as SGHRS and CDR2 as YFSETQ. A single record per CDR3 protein comes from TCRdb applying MiXCR to the 5' RACE reads. The table records more than 40,000 distinct CDR3 sequences, approximately 19% of them present only once. The rearrangement joins TRBV5-1 to TRBJ1-2; 7 bases line up with TRBD1. The sequence was collected from an adult who had HIV and had not received antiretroviral therapy, or was an uninfected healthy control (not recorded which). Input material: peripheral blood. The CDR3 protein is CASSLGHRDSKAGGYTF. The CDR3 nucleotides read TGCGCCAGCAGCTTGGGCCACCGGGACAGCAAGGCAGGTGGCTACACCTTC. Full variable domain (outside the CDR3, taken from reference TRBV5-1 and TRBJ1-2): KAGVTQTPRYLIKTRGQQVTLSCSPISGHRSVSWYQQTPGQGLQFLFEYFSETQRNKGNFPGRFSGRQFSNSRSEMNVSTLELGDSALYLCASSLGHRDSKAGGYTFGSGTRLTVV.